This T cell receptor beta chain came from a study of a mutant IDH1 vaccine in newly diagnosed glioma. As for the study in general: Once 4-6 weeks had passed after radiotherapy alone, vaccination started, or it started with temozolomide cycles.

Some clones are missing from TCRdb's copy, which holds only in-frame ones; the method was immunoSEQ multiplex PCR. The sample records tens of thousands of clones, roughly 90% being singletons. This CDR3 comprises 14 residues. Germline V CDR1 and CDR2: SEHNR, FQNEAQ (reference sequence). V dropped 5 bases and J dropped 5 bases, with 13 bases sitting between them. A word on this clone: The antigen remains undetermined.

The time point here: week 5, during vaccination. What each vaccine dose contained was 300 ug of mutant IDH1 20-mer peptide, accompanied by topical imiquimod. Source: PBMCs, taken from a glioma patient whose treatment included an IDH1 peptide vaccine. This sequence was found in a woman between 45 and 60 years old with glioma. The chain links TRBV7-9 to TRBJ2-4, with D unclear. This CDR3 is CASSPPRSENIQYF. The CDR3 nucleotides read TGTGCCAGCAGCCCCCCCCGGAGCGAAAACATTCAGTACTTC.